These T cell receptor beta chains were read from a single sample in a study of cytomegalovirus exposure and HLA in healthy donors. Repertoires were generated with immunoSEQ multiplex PCR, while TCRdb's copy carries only in-frame clones and drops some. Counted here are roughly 100,000 clones, roughly 80% occurring once; the ten biggest clones make up about 1.6%. Sequencing was carried out using PBMCs. Receptor source: a man between 45 and 60 years old in good health and CMV-seronegative. Each CDR3 is given with its conserved first and last residue. Each record gives: D gene, J gene, clone size, V gene, CDR3 protein, CDR3 DNA. A D gene is named only where the DNA matches it firmly. Only part of the rows carry a size: once, few, many, or a class if the clone is expanded.

TRBD1	TRBJ2-7	.	TRBV19	CASSTQGQGAYEQYF	TGTGCCAGTAGTACACAGGGACAGGGTGCGTACGAGCAGTACTTC
.	TRBJ1-1	.	TRBV2	CAANRAFGTEAFF	TGTGCCGCGAACAGGGCTTTCGGCACTGAAGCTTTCTTT
.	TRBJ2-5	.	TRBV7-7	CASSPPGRQETQYF	TGTGCCAGCAGCCCCCCTGGCAGACAAGAGACCCAGTACTTC
.	TRBJ1-5	.	TRBV5-6	CASSLGRPNSNQPQHF	TGTGCCAGCAGCTTGGGGCGGCCCAATAGCAATCAGCCCCAGCATTTT
TRBD1	TRBJ2-5	.	TRBV2	CASKMQGAQAAAETQYF	TGTGCCAGCAAAATGCAGGGGGCGCAGGCGGCGGCCGAGACCCAGTACTTC
.	TRBJ2-5	.	TRBV7-2	CASSVDSGTRTQYF	TGTGCCAGCAGCGTAGACTCCGGGACACGCACCCAGTACTTC
.	TRBJ1-4	.	TRBV2	CASGRGAANEKLFF	TGTGCCAGCGGCCGGGGTGCGGCGAATGAAAAACTGTTTTTT
.	TRBJ2-3	.	TRBV2	CASSDDSSTDTQYF	TGTGCCAGCAGTGATGACTCTAGCACAGATACGCAGTATTTT
.	TRBJ1-1	.	TRBV13	CASSLFQKPEAFF	TGTGCCAGCAGCTTATTTCAGAAACCTGAAGCTTTCTTT
TRBD1	TRBJ1-4	.	TRBV6-1	CASSSDRGNEKLFF	TGTGCCAGCAGTTCAGACAGGGGTAATGAAAAACTGTTTTTT
.	TRBJ2-7	.	TRBV14	CASRDGSLYEQYF	TGTGCCAGCAGAGACGGGAGCCTCTACGAGCAGTACTTC
.	TRBJ1-5	.	TRBV7-9	CASSPLDLSAQHF	TGTGCCAGCAGCCCCCTCGATTTGAGTGCCCAGCATTTT
TRBD1	TRBJ2-1	.	TRBV5-1	CASSSGQASSYNEQFF	TGCGCCAGCAGCTCGGGACAGGCGAGCTCCTACAATGAGCAGTTCTTC
.	TRBJ1-4	.	TRBV4-3	CASSQGTMGKLFF	TGCGCCAGCAGCCAAGGGACTATGGGGAAACTGTTTTTT
.	TRBJ1-5	.	TRBV6-1	CASSLEVSNQPQHF	TGTGCCAGCAGCCTAGAGGTTAGCAATCAGCCCCAGCATTTT
TRBD2	TRBJ2-3	.	TRBV4-1	CASSQESSGGVTDTQYF	TGCGCCAGCAGCCAAGAGTCTAGCGGGGGGGTCACAGATACGCAGTATTTT
.	TRBJ2-3	.	TRBV15	CATTDEAVTDTQYF	TGTGCCACCACAGATGAAGCGGTCACAGATACGCAGTATTTT
TRBD2	TRBJ2-3	once	TRBV6-4	CASSNWEGASTDTQYF	TGTGCCAGCAGCAACTGGGAGGGAGCTAGCACAGATACGCAGTATTTT
TRBD1	TRBJ2-2	.	TRBV5-6	CASSTDRESTGELFF	TGTGCCAGCAGCACGGACAGGGAAAGCACCGGGGAGCTGTTTTTT
TRBD1	TRBJ1-6	.	TRBV5-4	CASSGGQAFSYNSPLHF	TGTGCCAGCAGCGGGGGACAGGCCTTCTCCTATAATTCACCCCTCCACTTT
.	TRBJ1-2	.	TRBV18	CASSVAMEGEGRGGYTF	TGTGCCAGCTCGGTTGCAATGGAGGGCGAAGGACGGGGCGGCTACACCTTC
TRBD2	TRBJ2-3	.	TRBV19	CASTLAGTDTQYF	TGTGCCAGTACACTAGCGGGCACAGATACGCAGTATTTT
.	TRBJ1-1	.	TRBV5-4	CASSLDPGVNTEAFF	TGTGCCAGCAGCTTGGATCCAGGGGTGAACACTGAAGCTTTCTTT
TRBD1	TRBJ1-2	.	TRBV5-8	CASSETGVVNYGYTF	TGTGCCAGCAGCGAGACAGGGGTAGTGAACTATGGCTACACCTTC
TRBD1	TRBJ2-5	.	TRBV19	CASSPGTEETQYF	TGTGCCAGTAGTCCAGGGACAGAAGAGACCCAGTACTTC
.	TRBJ2-5	.	TRBV7-7	CASSSQASGETQYF	TGTGCTAGCAGCTCCCAGGCGAGCGGGGAGACCCAGTACTTC
.	TRBJ1-6	.	TRBV2	CASSVSGDSPLHF	TGTGCCAGCAGTGTAAGCGGTGACTCACCCCTCCACTTT
.	TRBJ2-3	.	TRBV12-5	CASGLGQTFTDTQYF	TGTGCTAGTGGTTTGGGACAGACATTCACAGATACGCAGTATTTT
TRBD2	TRBJ2-5	.	TRBV30	CAWTMGGQETQYF	TGTGCCTGGACGATGGGGGGGCAAGAGACCCAGTACTTC
.	TRBJ1-4	.	TRBV7-6	CASSMGGVDEKLFF	TGTGCCAGCAGCATGGGGGGGGTGGATGAAAAACTGTTTTTT
TRBD1	TRBJ1-5	.	TRBV2	CASSSRDRGGQPQHF	TGTGCCAGCAGTTCCCGGGACAGGGGAGGTCAGCCCCAGCATTTT
.	TRBJ1-4	.	TRBV6-5	CASSAQGHNEKLFF	TGTGCCAGCAGTGCACAGGGTCACAATGAAAAACTGTTTTTT
TRBD2	TRBJ2-1	few	TRBV4-1	CASSPGGGEQFF	TGCGCCAGCAGCCCCGGGGGGGGTGAGCAGTTCTTC
.	TRBJ1-6	.	TRBV9	CASSVEGGDNSPLHF	TGTGCCAGCAGCGTAGAAGGAGGCGATAATTCACCCCTCCACTTT
.	TRBJ2-7	.	TRBV5-1	CASSLELSYEQYF	TGCGCCAGCAGCTTGGAGCTGTCCTACGAGCAGTACTTC
TRBD2	TRBJ2-1	once	TRBV13	CASSFLWAGGSSYNEQFF	TGTGCCAGCAGCTTTTTGTGGGCGGGGGGAAGCTCCTACAATGAGCAGTTCTTC
.	TRBJ1-1	.	TRBV27	CASSLVGGMNTEAFF	TGTGCCAGCAGTTTAGTGGGAGGAATGAACACTGAAGCTTTCTTT
TRBD1	TRBJ1-5	.	TRBV19	CASSVGQGADFYSNQPQHF	TGTGCCAGTAGTGTCGGACAGGGGGCTGATTTCTATAGCAATCAGCCCCAGCATTTT
.	TRBJ1-1	.	TRBV18	CASSPKRGPNTEAFF	TGTGCCAGCTCACCCAAGCGGGGGCCGAACACTGAAGCTTTCTTT
.	TRBJ2-5	.	TRBV7-9	CASSLIPGETQYF	TGTGCCAGCAGCTTAATTCCCGGAGAGACCCAGTACTTC
.	TRBJ2-1	.	TRBV6-5	CASSYSTGSLGNEQFF	TGTGCCAGCAGTTACTCCACGGGGTCGTTGGGGAATGAGCAGTTCTTC
.	TRBJ1-5	few	TRBV29-1	CSVRDSGNQPQHF	TGCAGCGTGAGAGACTCAGGCAATCAGCCCCAGCATTTT
TRBD1	TRBJ2-3	.	TRBV9	CASSKGTARSTDTQYF	TGTGCCAGCAGCAAGGGGACAGCAAGAAGCACAGATACGCAGTATTTT